This T cell receptor beta chain comes out of a study of blood T cells in healthy people across ages. Primers used in a second PCR of roughly 6 to 12 cycles were a sample-barcoded 5' primer and a J-beta primer mix. TCRdb processed the 5' RACE reads anew with MiXCR; each CDR3 protein has one entry. The profile covers about 570,000 distinct CDR3 sequences, with roughly a quarter appearing a single time and about 3.3% taken by the ten largest. Germline V gives CDR1 ENHRY, CDR2 SYGVKD. Between the trimmed V and J ends, which lost 7 bases and 4 bases, there was a span of 23 bases. The CDR3 is made up of 17 amino acids. This clonotype has only a few counts. This sample was shared with a second study, whose subject was T cells of mothers and their children.

The sequencing input was blood. The clonotype was recovered from a boy aged 2-15 years in good health. This rearrangement joins TRBV10-3 to TRBJ2-1, with D tentatively TRBD2 (6 bases). The CDR3 loop is CAIKGGSGESQYNEQFF. CDR3 DNA: TGTGCCATCAAGGGTGGGTCGGGGGAAAGCCAGTACAATGAGCAGTTCTTC.